The clone carrying this TCR beta chain was seen a few times. The antigen is unknown. Germline V gene lookup returns CDR1 SNHLY and CDR2 FYNNEI. Trimming left V 3 bases short and J 0 bases short, with 5 bases between. The CDR3 has 14 residues. This specimen comes from a study of shared clonotypes between healthy human individuals. Study-wide background: Each donor had three CD4 naive, three CD4 memory, two CD8 naive and one CD8 memory plate.

Partitioning of CD4+ cells yielded a CD45RA+ naive subset and a CD45RA-negative memory subset. Overall study results and limits: The authors sampled blood alone, and tissue repertoires likely differ. Shared across several donors were roughly 4.8% of the naive CD4 clonotypes.

Generated by immunoSEQ multiplex PCR, the TCRdb table keeps only in-frame clones and is missing some. The table lists about 2.3 million clones, 85% to 95% of them singletons, with more than 0.35% in the top ten. The sample consisted of naive CD4+ T cells from PBMCs. Sample subset: CD45RA+ positively selected. The sequence was collected from a man between 18 and 35 years old in good health. Some clones in this sample may be carry-over from other donors' samples. The genes are TRBV2 and TRBJ1-4; D not resolved. CDR3 sequence: CASSDEATNEKLFF. In DNA, the CDR3 is TGTGCCAGCAGTGACGAGGCAACTAATGAAAAACTGTTTTTT. Full variable domain (outside the CDR3, taken from reference TRBV2 and TRBJ1-4): EPEVTQTPSHQVTQMGQEVILRCVPISNHLYFYWYRQILGQKVEFLVSFYNNEISEKSEIFDDQFSVERPDGSNFTLKIRSTKLEDSAMYFCASSDEATNEKLFFGSGTQLSVL.